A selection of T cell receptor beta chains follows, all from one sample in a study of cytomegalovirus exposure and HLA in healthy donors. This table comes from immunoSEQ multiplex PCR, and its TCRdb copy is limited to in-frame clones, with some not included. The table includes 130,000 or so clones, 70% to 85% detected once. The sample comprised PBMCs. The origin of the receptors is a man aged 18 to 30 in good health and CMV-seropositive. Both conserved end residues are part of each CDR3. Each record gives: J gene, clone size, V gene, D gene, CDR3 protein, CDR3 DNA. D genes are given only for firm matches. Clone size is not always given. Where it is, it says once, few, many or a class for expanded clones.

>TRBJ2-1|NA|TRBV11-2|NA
CASSSYEGLRNNEQFF
TGTGCCAGCAGCTCCTACGAGGGACTGAGAAACAATGAGCAGTTCTTC
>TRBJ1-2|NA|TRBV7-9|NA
CASSLVAGPPKFHGYTF
TGTGCCAGCAGCTTAGTTGCAGGGCCCCCCAAATTTCACGGCTACACCTTC
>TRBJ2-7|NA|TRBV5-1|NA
CASSLSASDEQYF
TGCGCCAGCAGCTTGTCGGCTAGCGACGAGCAGTACTTC
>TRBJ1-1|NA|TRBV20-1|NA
CSARREAEAFF
TGCAGTGCTAGGCGGGAAGCTGAAGCTTTCTTT
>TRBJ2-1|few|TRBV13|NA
CASSRNSGSSYNEQFF
TGTGCCAGCAGCAGAAATAGCGGAAGTTCCTACAATGAGCAGTTCTTC
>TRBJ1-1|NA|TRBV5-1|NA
CASSSSGGMNTEAFF
TGCGCCAGCAGTTCGTCCGGGGGTATGAACACTGAAGCTTTCTTT
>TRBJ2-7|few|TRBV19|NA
CASSLQSGAYEQYF
TGTGCCAGTAGTTTACAGAGCGGAGCCTACGAGCAGTACTTC
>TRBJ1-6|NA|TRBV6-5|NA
CASSARLWLASPLHF
TGTGCCAGCAGTGCCCGACTCTGGTTAGCTTCACCCCTCCACTTT
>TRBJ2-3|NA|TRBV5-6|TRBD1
CASSKQGAGDTQYF
TGTGCCAGCAGCAAACAGGGGGCCGGAGATACGCAGTATTTT
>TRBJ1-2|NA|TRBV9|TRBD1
CASSYGQGNYGYTF
TGTGCCAGCAGCTACGGACAGGGAAACTATGGCTACACCTTC
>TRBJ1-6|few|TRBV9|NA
CASSPGVGNSPLHF
TGTGCCAGCAGCCCAGGGGTAGGTAATTCACCCCTCCACTTT
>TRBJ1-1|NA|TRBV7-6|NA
CASSSSGAGNTEAFF
TGTGCCAGCAGCAGTAGTGGGGCCGGGAACACTGAAGCTTTCTTT
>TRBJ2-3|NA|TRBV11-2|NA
CASSYRDPQYF
TGTGCCAGCAGCTACAGGGACCCGCAGTATTTT
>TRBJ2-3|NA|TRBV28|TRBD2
CASSLSGGPGQDTQYF
TGTGCCAGCAGTTTAAGCGGGGGACCTGGGCAAGATACGCAGTATTTT
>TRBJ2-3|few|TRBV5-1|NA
CASRPTGSTDTQYF
TGCGCCAGCAGGCCTACAGGCAGCACAGATACGCAGTATTTT
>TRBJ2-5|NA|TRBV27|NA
CASSLQGRLQETQYF
TGTGCCAGCAGTTTACAAGGGAGATTACAAGAGACCCAGTACTTC
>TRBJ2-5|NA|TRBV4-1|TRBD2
CASSQGSGVETQYF
TGCGCCAGCAGCCAAGGGAGCGGGGTAGAGACCCAGTACTTC
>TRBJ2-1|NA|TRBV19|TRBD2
CASSSLSGVAGGPRASEQFF
TGTGCCAGTAGTTCCCTTTCAGGGGTAGCGGGAGGCCCACGCGCCTCTGAGCAGTTCTTC
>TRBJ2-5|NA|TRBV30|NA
CAWSVSDQETQYF
TGTGCCTGGAGTGTGTCAGACCAAGAGACCCAGTACTTC
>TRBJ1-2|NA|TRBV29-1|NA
CSLRESLYGYTF
TGCAGCCTCCGGGAATCGCTCTATGGCTACACCTTC